This T cell receptor beta chain was sequenced during a study of blood T cell repertoires in COVID-19. Across the study: Spain, Italy and the United States supplied samples that represented acute and convalescent COVID-19. PBMCs, B-cell-depleted T cells, or T cells provided the cDNA or gDNA that made up the material.

The CDR3 runs 15 residues. CDR1 and CDR2 from the germline V gene are SGHAT and FQNNGV. Trimming removed 5 bases from V and 3 bases from J, with 17 bases in between. Methods used by the authors: The assay estimated nucleated cells by amplifying reference gene primers. TCRdb's copy holds only in-frame clones and misses some; the assay was immunoSEQ multiplex PCR. That table furnishes V, J and clone size, whereas the DNA furnished D and trimming. Seen here are about 210,000 clones, approximately 80% observed once, and the top ten hold 6.9%. Sequenced material: peripheral blood. The clonotype originates from a man between 60 and 70 years old with acute or convalescent COVID-19. The chain has TRBV11-2 and TRBJ2-7; possibly TRBD2 for D (5 bases). The CDR3 reads CASSPLEGLVYEQYF. The CDR3 nucleotides read TGTGCCAGCAGCCCTCTCGAGGGCCTAGTCTACGAGCAGTACTTC.